This TCR beta chain derives from a study of immune evolution from preneoplasia to lung adenocarcinoma. The V segment lost 6 bases and the J segment 7 bases; nucleotides outside the gene matches: 10. The germline V gene has CDR1 SEHNR and CDR2 FQNEAQ (reference sequence). The CDR3 has 14 residues. TCRdb's table, derived via immunoSEQ multiplex PCR, lists solely in-frame clones and lacks some. Among 3,500 to 5,500 clones listed, more than 60% were seen once. Two lung cancer pathologists independently confirmed each histologic diagnosis. The clonotype was recovered from a person between 55 and 80 years old with lung adenocarcinoma. This chain uses TRBV7-9 with TRBJ1-1, with TRBD1 matching over 8 bases. Material: FFPE lung adenocarcinoma in situ tissue. CDR3 protein: CASSRINTGGEAFF. Here the CDR3 DNA reads TGTGCCAGCAGTCGTATCAATACAGGGGGTGAAGCTTTCTTT.